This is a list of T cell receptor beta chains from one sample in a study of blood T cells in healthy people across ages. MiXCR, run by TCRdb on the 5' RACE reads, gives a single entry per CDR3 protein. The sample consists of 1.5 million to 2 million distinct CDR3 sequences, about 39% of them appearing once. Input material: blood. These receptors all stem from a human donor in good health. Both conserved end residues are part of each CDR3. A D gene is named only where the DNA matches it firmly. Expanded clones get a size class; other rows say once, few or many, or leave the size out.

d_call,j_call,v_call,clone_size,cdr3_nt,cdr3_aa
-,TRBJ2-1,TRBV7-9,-,TGTGCCAGCAGAGGAGGCTACGAGCAGTTCTTC,CASRGGYEQFF
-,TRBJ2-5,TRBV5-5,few,TGTGCCAGCAGGTCCGGGACGCAAGAGACCCAGTACTTC,CASRSGTQETQYF
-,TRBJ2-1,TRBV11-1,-,TGTGCCAGCAGCCCTCGGGACCCCCAAAACAATGAGCAGTTCTTC,CASSPRDPQNNEQFF
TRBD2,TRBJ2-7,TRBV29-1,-,TGCAGCGTTCTCCCGGGGGGAGGGTACGAGCAGTACTTC,CSVLPGGGYEQYF
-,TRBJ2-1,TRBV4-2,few,TGTGCCAGCAGCCAAGATACAGGTTACATTCATGCGTCTGATGAGCAGTTCTTC,CASSQDTGYIHASDEQFF
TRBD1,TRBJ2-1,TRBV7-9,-,TGTGCCAGCAGCTCGTCGACAGGGGAAGCGGGCAATGAGCAGTTCTTC,CASSSSTGEAGNEQFF
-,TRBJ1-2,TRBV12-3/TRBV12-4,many,TGTGCCAGCAGTTTTTCAGGGAACTATGGCTACACCTTC,CASSFSGNYGYTF
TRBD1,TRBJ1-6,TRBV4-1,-,TGCGCCAGCAGCCAGCCCGGGACAGGGGAACGGACCCTCCACTTT,CASSQPGTGERTLHF
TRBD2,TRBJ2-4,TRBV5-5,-,TGTGCCAGCAGCTTGGACGGGGGGTTTGACATTCAGTACTTC,CASSLDGGFDIQYF
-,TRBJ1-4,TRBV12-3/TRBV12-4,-,TGTGCCACCGCAACCTTAGGTGAAAAACTGTTTTTT,CATATLGEKLFF
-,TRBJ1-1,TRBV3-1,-,TGTGCCAGCAGCGATCCAGGGGTCGGGGCTGAAGCTTTCTTT,CASSDPGVGAEAFF
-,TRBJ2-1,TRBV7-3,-,TGTGCCAGCAGCCTATCCATCGGCAATGAGCAGTTCTTC,CASSLSIGNEQFF
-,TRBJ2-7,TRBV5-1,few,TGCGCCAGCAGGCTGGTTGCACTAGCCCAGTACGAGCAGTACTTC,CASRLVALAQYEQYF
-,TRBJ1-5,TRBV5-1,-,TGCGCCAGCAGGTTTTCCCAAAATCAGCCCAAGCATTTT,CASRFSQNQPKHF
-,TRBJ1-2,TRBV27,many,TGTGCCAGCAGTTTATTCGTGGGGGAGGATGGCTACACCTTC,CASSLFVGEDGYTF
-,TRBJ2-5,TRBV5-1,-,TGCGCCAGCAAGGAGGCTGGCCGAGAGGCCCAGTACTTC,CASKEAGREAQYF
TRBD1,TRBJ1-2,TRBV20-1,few,TGCAGTGCAGCCCTCCGGGACAGGGGTTTTGGCTACACCTTC,CSAALRDRGFGYTF
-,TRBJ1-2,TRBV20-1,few,TGCAGTGCAACGATTGGGGGTGAGGGCTACACCTTC,CSATIGGEGYTF
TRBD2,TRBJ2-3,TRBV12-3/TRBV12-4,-,TGTGCCAGCATCCTTAGCGGGGGATTCACAGATACGCAGTATTTT,CASILSGGFTDTQYF
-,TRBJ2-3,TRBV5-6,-,TGTGCCAGCAGCTTGGCCGGAGGAGGGGCAGATACGCAGTATTTT,CASSLAGGGADTQYF
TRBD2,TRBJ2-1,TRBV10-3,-,TGTACCATCAGCGGGACCCCCTACAATGAGCAGTTCTTC,CTISGTPYNEQFF
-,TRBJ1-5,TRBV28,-,TGTGCCAGCAGTGAAAGACAGGCGGGTCAGCCCCAGCATTTT,CASSERQAGQPQHF
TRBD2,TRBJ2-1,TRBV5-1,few,TGCGCCACCTCGAGGGGACTAGCGGGGGATTCCTACAATGAGCAGTTCTTC,CATSRGLAGDSYNEQFF
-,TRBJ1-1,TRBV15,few,TGTGCCACCAGCATAATAGATAGAGAGGACAGCGCAAACACTGAAGCTTTCTTT,CATSIIDREDSANTEAFF
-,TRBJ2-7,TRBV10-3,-,TGTGCCATCAGTGAGTCTCGAGTTGGGAAACCCTACGAGCAGTACTTC,CAISESRVGKPYEQYF
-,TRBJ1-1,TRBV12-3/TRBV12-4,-,TGTGCCAGCAGTAGGGGTAGCGTGAACACTGAAGCTTTCTTT,CASSRGSVNTEAFF
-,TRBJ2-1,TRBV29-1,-,TGCAGCGCCCCGAGTGGGACCAACTACAATGAGCAGTTCTTC,CSAPSGTNYNEQFF
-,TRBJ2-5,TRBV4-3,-,TGCGCCAGCAGCCAAGATTGGGGCGGGCGCCCACAAGAGACCCAGTACTTC,CASSQDWGGRPQETQYF
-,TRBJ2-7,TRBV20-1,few,TGCAGTGCTAGAGGACAGTTCTACGAGCAGTACTTC,CSARGQFYEQYF
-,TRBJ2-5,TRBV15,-,TGTGCCACCAGCAGAGCAGAGACCCAGTACTTC,CATSRAETQYF
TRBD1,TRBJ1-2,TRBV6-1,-,TGTGCCAGCAGTGAAGCGGGACAGAGAAACTATGGCTACACCTTC,CASSEAGQRNYGYTF
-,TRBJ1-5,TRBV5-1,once,TGCGCCAGCAGCCCCTGGGGAGGGCCTAGCAATCAGCCCCAGCATTTT,CASSPWGGPSNQPQHF
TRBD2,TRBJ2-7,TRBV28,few,TGTGCCAGCAGTTCGCCGGGACTAGGGTCCTACGAGCAGTACTTC,CASSSPGLGSYEQYF
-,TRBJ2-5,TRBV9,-,TGTGCCAGCAGCGTAGATGGCGGGCTATACAATAAGCAGTACTTC,CASSVDGGLYNKQYF
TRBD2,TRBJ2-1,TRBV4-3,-,TGCGCCAGCAGCCACAGGACTAGCGGGCACAATGAGCAGTTCTTC,CASSHRTSGHNEQFF
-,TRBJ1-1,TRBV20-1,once,TGCAGTGCTAATCGTATCGGACGGCTGAACACTGAAGCTTTCTTT,CSANRIGRLNTEAFF
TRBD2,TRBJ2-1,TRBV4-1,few,TGCGCCAGCAGCCCAGTATTTGGGACTAGCGGGGGAGATGAGCAGTTCTTC,CASSPVFGTSGGDEQFF
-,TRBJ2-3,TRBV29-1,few,TGCAGCGTTCGCCGGGGGATCGCGTCTGAGGTGCCTACGCAGTATTTT,CSVRRGIASEVPTQYF
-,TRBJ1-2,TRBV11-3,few,TGTGCCAGCAGCTTAGATCGGAAGGGGGTCGGTGGCTACACCTTC,CASSLDRKGVGGYTF
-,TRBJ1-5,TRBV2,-,TGTGCCAGCAGTGGGGGAATTTGTCAGCCCCAGCATTTT,CASSGGICQPQHF
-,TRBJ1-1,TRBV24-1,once,TGTGCCACCAGTGACCCGACAGCAGGGGACACTGAAGCTTTCTTT,CATSDPTAGDTEAFF
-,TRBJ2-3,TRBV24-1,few,TGTGCCACCAGTGATTCGTGGGAAGATACGCAGTATTTT,CATSDSWEDTQYF
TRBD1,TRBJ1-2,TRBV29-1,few,TGCAGCGCTGTGGAGACAGGGACCCTCTCTCCGCTAAACTATGGCTACACCTTC,CSAVETGTLSPLNYGYTF
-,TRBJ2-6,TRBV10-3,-,TGTGCCATCAGTGAGAGAACAGGAGGGGCCAACGTCCTGACTTTC,CAISERTGGANVLTF
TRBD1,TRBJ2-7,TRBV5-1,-,TGCGCCAGCAGCCAAAGACAGGGGGGCAACGAGCAGTACTTC,CASSQRQGGNEQYF
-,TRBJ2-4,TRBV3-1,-,TGTGCCAGCAGCCACACGGGAGCTGTAGCCAAAAACATTCAGTACTTC,CASSHTGAVAKNIQYF